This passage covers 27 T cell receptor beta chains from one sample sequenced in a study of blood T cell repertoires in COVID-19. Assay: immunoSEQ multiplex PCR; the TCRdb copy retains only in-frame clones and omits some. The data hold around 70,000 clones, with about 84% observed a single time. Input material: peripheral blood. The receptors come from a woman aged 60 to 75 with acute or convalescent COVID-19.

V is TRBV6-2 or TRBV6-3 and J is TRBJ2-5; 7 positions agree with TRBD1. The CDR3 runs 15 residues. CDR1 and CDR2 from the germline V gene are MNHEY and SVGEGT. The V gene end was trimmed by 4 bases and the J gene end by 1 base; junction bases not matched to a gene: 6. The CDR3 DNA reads TGTGCCAGCAGTTCGACAGGGCCCATCCAAGAGACCCAGTACTTC. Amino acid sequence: CASSSTGPIQETQYF.

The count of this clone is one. CDR3 sequence: CASSLGTGSGNTIYF. In nucleotides, the CDR3 is TGTGCCAGCAGTTTAGGGACAGGCTCTGGAAACACCATATATTTT. V is TRBV28 and J is TRBJ1-3; 8 nucleotides agree with TRBD1. CDR1 and CDR2 from the germline V gene are MDHEN and SYDVKM. There are 15 residues in the CDR3. J gave up 0 bases and V 2 bases, and 0 bases lay outside the gene matches. Together with reference TRBV28 and TRBJ1-3, the CDR3 gives the full variable domain: DVKVTQSSRYLVKRTGEKVFLECVQDMDHENMFWYRQDPGLGLRLIYFSYDVKMKEKGDIPEGYSVSREKKERFSLILESASTNQTSMYLCASSLGTGSGNTIYFGEGSWLTVV.

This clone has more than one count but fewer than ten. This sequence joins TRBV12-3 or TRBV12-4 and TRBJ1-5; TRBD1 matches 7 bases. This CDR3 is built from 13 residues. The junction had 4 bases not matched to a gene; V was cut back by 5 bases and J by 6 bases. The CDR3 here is CASSTDRVQPQHF. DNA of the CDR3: TGTGCCAGCAGTACCGACAGGGTTCAGCCCCAGCATTTT.

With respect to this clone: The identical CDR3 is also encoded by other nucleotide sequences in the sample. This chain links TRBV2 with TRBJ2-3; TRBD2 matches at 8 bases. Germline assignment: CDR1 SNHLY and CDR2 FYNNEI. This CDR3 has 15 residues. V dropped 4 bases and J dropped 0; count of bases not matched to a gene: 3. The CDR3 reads CASSALAGSTDTQYF. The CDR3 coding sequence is TGTGCCAGCAGTGCCTTAGCGGGAAGCACAGATACGCAGTATTTT.

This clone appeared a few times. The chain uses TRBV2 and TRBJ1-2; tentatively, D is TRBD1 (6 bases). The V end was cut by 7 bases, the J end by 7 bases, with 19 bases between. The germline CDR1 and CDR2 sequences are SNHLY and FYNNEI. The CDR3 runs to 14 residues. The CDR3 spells CASNFEQGLRGYTF. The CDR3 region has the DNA TGTGCCAGCAATTTCGAACAGGGCCTTCGTGGCTACACCTTC.

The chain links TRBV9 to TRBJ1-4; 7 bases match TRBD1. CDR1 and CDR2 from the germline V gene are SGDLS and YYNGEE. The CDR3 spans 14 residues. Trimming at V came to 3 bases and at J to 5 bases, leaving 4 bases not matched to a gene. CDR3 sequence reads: CASSAGQTNEKLFF. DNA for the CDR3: TGTGCCAGCAGCGCGGGACAGACGAATGAAAAACTGTTTTTT.

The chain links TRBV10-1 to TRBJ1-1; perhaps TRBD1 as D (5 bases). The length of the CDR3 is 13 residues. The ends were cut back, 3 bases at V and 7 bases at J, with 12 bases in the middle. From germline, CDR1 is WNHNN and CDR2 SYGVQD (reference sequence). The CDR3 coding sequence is TGCGCCAGCAGTGAATCAGGGAACGATGAAGCTTTCTTT. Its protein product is CASSESGNDEAFF.

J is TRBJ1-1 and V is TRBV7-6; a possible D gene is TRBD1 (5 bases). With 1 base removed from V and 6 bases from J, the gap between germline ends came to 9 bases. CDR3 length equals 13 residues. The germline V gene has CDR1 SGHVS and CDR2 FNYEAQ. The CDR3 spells CASSLVGDSEAFF. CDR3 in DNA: TGTGCCAGCAGCTTAGTTGGGGACTCTGAAGCTTTCTTT.

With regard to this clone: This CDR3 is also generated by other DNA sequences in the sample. The CDR3 region is CASSLAGATNEKLFF. As DNA, the CDR3 is TGCGCCAGCAGCCTAGCTGGGGCAACTAATGAAAAACTGTTTTTT. The chain has TRBV5-1 and TRBJ1-4; D remains ambiguous. The CDR3 covers 15 residues. Germline CDR1 and CDR2: SGHRS and YFSETQ. V lost 4 bases to trimming and J lost 0 bases, with 10 bases between them.

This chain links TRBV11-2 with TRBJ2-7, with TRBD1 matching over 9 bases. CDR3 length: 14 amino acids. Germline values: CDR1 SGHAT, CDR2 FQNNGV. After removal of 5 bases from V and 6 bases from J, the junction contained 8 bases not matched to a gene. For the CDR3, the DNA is TGTGCCAGCAGCCTGGGGGACAGGGCGGGCGAGCAGTACTTC. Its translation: CASSLGDRAGEQYF.

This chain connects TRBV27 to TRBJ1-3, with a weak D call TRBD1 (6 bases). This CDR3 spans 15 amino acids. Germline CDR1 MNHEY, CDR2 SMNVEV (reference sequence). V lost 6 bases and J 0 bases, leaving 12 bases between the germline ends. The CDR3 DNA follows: TGTGCCAGCAGCAGGGAGGGGGTCTCTGGAAACACCATATATTTT. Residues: CASSREGVSGNTIYF.

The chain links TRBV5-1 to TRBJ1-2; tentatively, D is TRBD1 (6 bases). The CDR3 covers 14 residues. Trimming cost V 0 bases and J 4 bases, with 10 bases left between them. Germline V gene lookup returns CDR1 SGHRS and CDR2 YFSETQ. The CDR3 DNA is TGCGCCAGCAGCTTGGACAGGGCTTCCTATGGCTACACCTTC. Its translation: CASSLDRASYGYTF.

The CDR3 coding sequence is TGTGCCAGCAGCCAAGCCCCACAGGGGAACACTGAAGCTTTCTTT. As protein: CASSQAPQGNTEAFF. The chain recombines TRBV4-2 with TRBJ1-1; a possible D gene is TRBD1 (6 bases). This CDR3 is built from 15 residues. The germline V gene encodes CDR1 LGHNA and CDR2 YNFKEQ. V was shortened by 1 base and J by 1 base, with 10 bases between the two germline ends.

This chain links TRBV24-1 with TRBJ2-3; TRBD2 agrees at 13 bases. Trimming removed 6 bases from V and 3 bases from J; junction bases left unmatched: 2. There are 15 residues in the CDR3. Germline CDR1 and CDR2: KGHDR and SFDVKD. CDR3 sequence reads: CATSTTSGRTDTQYF. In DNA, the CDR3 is TGTGCCACCAGTACGACTAGCGGGAGGACAGATACGCAGTATTTT.

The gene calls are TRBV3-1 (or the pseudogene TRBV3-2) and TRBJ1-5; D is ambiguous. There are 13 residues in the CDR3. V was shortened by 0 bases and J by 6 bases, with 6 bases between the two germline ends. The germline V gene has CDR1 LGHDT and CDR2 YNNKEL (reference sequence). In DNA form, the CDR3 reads TGTGCCAGCAGCCAAGATCTCAGTCAGCCCCAGCATTTT. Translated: CASSQDLSQPQHF.

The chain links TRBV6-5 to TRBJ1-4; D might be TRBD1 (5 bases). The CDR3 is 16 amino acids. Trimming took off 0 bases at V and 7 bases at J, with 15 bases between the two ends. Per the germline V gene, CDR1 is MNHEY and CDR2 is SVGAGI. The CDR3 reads CASSYSRAGKGEKLFF. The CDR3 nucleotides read TGTGCCAGCAGTTACTCGAGAGCAGGGAAGGGTGAAAAACTGTTTTTT.

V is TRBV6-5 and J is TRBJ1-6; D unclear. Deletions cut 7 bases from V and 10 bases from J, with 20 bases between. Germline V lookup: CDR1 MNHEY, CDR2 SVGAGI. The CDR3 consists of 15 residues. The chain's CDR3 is CASMWTLRSGSPLHF. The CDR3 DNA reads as TGTGCCAGCATGTGGACGCTCCGCTCGGGATCACCCCTCCACTTT.

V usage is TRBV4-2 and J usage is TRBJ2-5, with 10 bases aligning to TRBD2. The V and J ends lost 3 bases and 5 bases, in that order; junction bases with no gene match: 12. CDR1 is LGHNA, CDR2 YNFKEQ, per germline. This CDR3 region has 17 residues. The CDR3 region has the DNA TGTGCCAGCAGCCAGGTGGGAGCTAGCGGGGGAAGCGAGACCCAGTACTTC. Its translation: CASSQVGASGGSETQYF.

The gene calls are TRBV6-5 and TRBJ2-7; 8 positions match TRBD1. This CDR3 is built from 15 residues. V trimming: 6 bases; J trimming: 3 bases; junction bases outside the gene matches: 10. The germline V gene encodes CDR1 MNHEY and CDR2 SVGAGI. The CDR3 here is CASRPTGGVFYEQYF. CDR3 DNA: TGTGCCAGCAGGCCTACAGGGGGAGTGTTCTACGAGCAGTACTTC.

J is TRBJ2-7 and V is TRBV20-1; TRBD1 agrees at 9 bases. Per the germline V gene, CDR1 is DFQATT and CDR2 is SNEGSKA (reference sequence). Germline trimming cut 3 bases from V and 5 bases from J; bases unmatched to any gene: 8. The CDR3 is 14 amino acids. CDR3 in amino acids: CSASNRQGVDEQYF. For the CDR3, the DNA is TGCAGTGCTAGTAATCGACAGGGGGTCGACGAGCAGTACTTC.

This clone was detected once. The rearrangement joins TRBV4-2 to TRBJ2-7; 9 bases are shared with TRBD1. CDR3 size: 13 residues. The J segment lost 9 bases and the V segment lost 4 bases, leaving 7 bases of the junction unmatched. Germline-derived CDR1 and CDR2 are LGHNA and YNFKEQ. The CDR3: CASSRGQGLTQYF. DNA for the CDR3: TGTGCCAGCAGCCGCGGACAGGGGCTTACGCAGTACTTC.

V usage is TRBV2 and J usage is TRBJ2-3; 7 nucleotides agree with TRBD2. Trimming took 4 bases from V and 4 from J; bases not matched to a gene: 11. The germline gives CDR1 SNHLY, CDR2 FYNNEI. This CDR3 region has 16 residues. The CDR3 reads CASSVMAGVIADTQYF. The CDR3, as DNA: TGTGCCAGCAGTGTGATGGCGGGAGTCATAGCAGATACGCAGTATTTT.

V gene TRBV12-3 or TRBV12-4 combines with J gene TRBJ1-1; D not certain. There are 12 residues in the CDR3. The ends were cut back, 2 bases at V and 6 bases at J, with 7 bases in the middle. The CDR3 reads CASSLYRSEAFF. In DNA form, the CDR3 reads TGTGCCAGCAGTTTATACCGGTCTGAAGCTTTCTTT.

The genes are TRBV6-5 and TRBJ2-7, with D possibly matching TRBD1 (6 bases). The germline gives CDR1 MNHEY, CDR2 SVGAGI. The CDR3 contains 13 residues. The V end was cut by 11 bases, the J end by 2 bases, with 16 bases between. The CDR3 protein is CAGGTGYTYEQYF. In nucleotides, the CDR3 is TGTGCCGGGGGCACGGGTTACACCTACGAGCAGTACTTC.

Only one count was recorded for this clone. The CDR3 spells CASSLDGQGNTEAFF. CDR3 bases: TGCGCCAGCAGCTTGGACGGACAGGGAAACACTGAAGCTTTCTTT. The genes are TRBV5-1 and TRBJ1-1; 8 nucleotides agree with TRBD1. Trimming at V came to 0 bases and at J to 2 bases, leaving 3 bases not matched to a gene. The length of the CDR3 is 15 residues. Germline V lookup: CDR1 SGHRS, CDR2 YFSETQ.

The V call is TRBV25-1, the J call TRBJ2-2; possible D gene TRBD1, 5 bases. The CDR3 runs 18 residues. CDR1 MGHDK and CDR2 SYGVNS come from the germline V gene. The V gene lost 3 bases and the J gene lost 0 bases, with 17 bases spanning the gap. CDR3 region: CASSDLDTRKTNTGELFF. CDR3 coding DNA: TGTGCCAGCAGTGATTTGGACACCCGGAAAACGAACACCGGGGAGCTGTTTTTT.

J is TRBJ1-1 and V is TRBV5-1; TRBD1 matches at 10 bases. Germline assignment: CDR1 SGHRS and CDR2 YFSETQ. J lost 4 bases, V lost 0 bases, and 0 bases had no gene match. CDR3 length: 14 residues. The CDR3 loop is CASSLGQGATEAFF. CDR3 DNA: TGCGCCAGCAGCTTGGGACAGGGGGCCACTGAAGCTTTCTTT.